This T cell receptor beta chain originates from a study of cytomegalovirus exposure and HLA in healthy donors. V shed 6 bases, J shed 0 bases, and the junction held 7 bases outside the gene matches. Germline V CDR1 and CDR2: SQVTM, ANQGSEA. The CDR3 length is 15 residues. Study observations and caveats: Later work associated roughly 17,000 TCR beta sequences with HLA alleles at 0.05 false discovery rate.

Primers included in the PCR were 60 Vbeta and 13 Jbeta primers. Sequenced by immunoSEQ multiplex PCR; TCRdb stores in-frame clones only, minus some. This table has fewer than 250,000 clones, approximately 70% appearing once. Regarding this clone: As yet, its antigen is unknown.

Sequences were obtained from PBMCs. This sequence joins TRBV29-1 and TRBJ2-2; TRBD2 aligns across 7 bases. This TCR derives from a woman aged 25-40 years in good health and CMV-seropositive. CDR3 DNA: TGCAGCGTCCATCCTAGCGGCTCGAACACCGGGGAGCTGTTTTTT. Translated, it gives CSVHPSGSNTGELFF.